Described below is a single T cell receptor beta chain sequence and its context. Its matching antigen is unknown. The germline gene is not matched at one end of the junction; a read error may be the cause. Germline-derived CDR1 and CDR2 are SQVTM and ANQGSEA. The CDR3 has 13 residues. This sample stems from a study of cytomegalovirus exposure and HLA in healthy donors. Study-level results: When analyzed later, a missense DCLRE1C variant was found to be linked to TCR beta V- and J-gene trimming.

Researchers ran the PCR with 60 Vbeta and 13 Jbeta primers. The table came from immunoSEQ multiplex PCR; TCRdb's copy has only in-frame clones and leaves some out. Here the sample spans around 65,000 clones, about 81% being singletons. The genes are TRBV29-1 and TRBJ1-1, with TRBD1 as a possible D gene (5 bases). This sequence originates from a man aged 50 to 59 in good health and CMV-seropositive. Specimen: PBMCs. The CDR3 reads CSVGEGGGTEALF. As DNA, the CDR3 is TGCAGCGTCGGGGAAGGCGGGGGAACTGAAGCTTTATTT.